These 23 T cell receptor beta chains share one sample of origin, sequenced in a study of blood T cell repertoires in COVID-19 (dated by TCRdb to the early 2020s). Library generation was performed with the immunoSEQ multiplex PCR assay. This is the immuneACCESS table as TCRdb keeps it, with only in-frame sequences that have V and J called. A part of the clones is gone; compared with another copy, unresolved V genes explain less than half, and the rest is unexplained. Recorded for this sample are 250,000 to 350,000 clones; around 90% of them occurred a single time. The ten largest clones capture less than 2% of the sample. Sequenced sample: PBMCs or T cells enriched from blood (not recorded which). The source is a woman between 18 and 30 years old with acute COVID-19.

The J gene is TRBJ2-1, the V gene TRBV6-4, with D perhaps matching TRBD2 (5 bases). Trimming removed 2 bases from V and 10 bases from J, with 18 bases in between. Germline assignment: CDR1 MRHNA and CDR2 SNTAGT. The CDR3 sequence is 15 residues long. CDR3 bases: TGTGCCAGCAGTGACGGACCTACTCCTTCGGGAGAGCAGTTCTTC. This encodes CASSDGPTPSGEQFF.

This clone was detected once. The rearrangement uses TRBV25-1 and TRBJ2-2; 9 nucleotides line up with TRBD2. J gave up 8 bases and V 2 bases, and 12 bases lay outside the gene matches. CDR1 is MGHDK, CDR2 SYGVNS, per germline. The CDR3 totals 17 residues. As DNA, the CDR3 is TGTGCCAGCAGTGAACTAATGGCTAGCGGGAAGAAGGGGGAGCTGTTTTTT. It codes for CASSELMASGKKGELFF.

The V gene is TRBV9, the J gene TRBJ2-5; 8 bases are shared with TRBD2. This CDR3 region has 17 residues. Germline V gene sequence: CDR1 SGDLS, CDR2 YYNGEE. V shed 7 bases, J shed 1 base, and the junction held 15 bases outside the gene matches. The CDR3 DNA follows: TGTGCCAGCGCTCCCTGGGGGGCGGGAGGAACCCAAGAGACCCAGTACTTC. This translates into CASAPWGAGGTQETQYF.

The chain carries TRBV3-1 (or the pseudogene TRBV3-2) and TRBJ2-6; 7 nucleotides line up with TRBD1. The CDR3 is made up of 15 amino acids. Looked up from germline, CDR1 is LGHDT and CDR2 is YNNKEL (reference sequence). The J segment lost 0 bases and the V segment lost 7 bases, leaving 3 bases of the junction unmatched. This chain's CDR3 is CASNRGFSGANVLTF. The CDR3 nucleotides read TGTGCCAGCAACAGGGGATTCTCTGGGGCCAACGTCCTGACTTTC.

This clone was seen only a few times. The J gene is TRBJ2-7, the V gene TRBV2; TRBD1 matches at 8 bases. J lost 3 bases, V lost 6 bases, and 10 bases had no gene match. Germline values: CDR1 SNHLY, CDR2 FYNNEI. The CDR3 is 15 amino acids. The CDR3 region is CASRTDRGLLYEQYF. The CDR3 DNA sequence: TGTGCCAGCAGAACAGACAGGGGTTTACTCTACGAGCAGTACTTC.

V and J are TRBV6-2 or TRBV6-3 and TRBJ2-7; D may be TRBD2 (6 bases). CDR1 and CDR2 (germline): MNHEY, SVGEGT. CDR3 length: 16 residues. V lost 3 bases to trimming and J lost 3 bases, with 18 bases between them. The CDR3 nucleotides read TGTGCCAGCAGTTATGTCACGGGAGATCTGAACTACGAGCAGTACTTC. Its translation: CASSYVTGDLNYEQYF.

The chain links TRBV19 to TRBJ2-5; D possibly corresponds to TRBD1 (5 bases). V was pared by 4 bases and J by 1 base, with 13 bases between. This CDR3 contains 15 residues. The germline CDR1 and CDR2 sequences are LNHDA and SQIVND (reference sequence). The CDR3 loop is CASSTSSGLQETQYF. DNA for the CDR3: TGTGCCAGTAGTACGTCCTCAGGGCTCCAAGAGACCCAGTACTTC.

V is TRBV27 and J is TRBJ2-5; a weak D match, TRBD2 (6 bases). Per germline, CDR1 MNHEY and CDR2 SMNVEV (reference sequence). The CDR3 length is 14 residues. V lost 6 bases, J lost 1 base, and 12 bases lay in between. The CDR3 region has the DNA TGTGCCAGCAGCCACCGGGGGATCCAAGAGACCCAGTACTTC. This encodes CASSHRGIQETQYF.

The chain couples TRBV5-5 to TRBJ2-5; D is possibly TRBD2 (6 bases). V lost 0 bases and J 1 base, leaving 13 bases between the germline ends. Germline CDR1 SGHKS, CDR2 YYEKEE (reference sequence). The CDR3 loop spans 16 amino acids. CDR3 sequence reads: CASSLGGGRAQETQYF. CDR3 nucleotides: TGTGCCAGCAGCTTGGGTGGAGGGAGAGCCCAAGAGACCCAGTACTTC. Complete variable domain (other parts from reference TRBV5-5 and TRBJ2-5): DAGVTQSPTHLIKTRGQQVTLRCSPISGHKSVSWYQQVLGQGPQFIFQYYEKEERGRGNFPDRFSARQFPNYSSELNVNALLLGDSALYLCASSLGGGRAQETQYFGPGTRLLVL.

This chain uses TRBV3-1 (or the pseudogene TRBV3-2) with TRBJ2-1; no clear D. CDR3 length equals 13 residues. V lost 1 base and J lost 4, with 5 bases in between. Germline V CDR1 and CDR2: LGHDT, YNNKEL (reference sequence). Written as DNA, the CDR3 is TGTGCCAGCAGCCAAGTCCAATACAATGAGCAGTTCTTC. It yields the protein CASSQVQYNEQFF.

The chain uses TRBV19 and TRBJ1-4; 7 bases line up with TRBD1. The V and J ends lost 10 bases and 0 bases, in that order; junction bases with no gene match: 8. CDR3 length: 15 amino acids. CDR1 LNHDA and CDR2 SQIVND come from the germline V gene (reference sequence). The DNA for the CDR3 is TGTGCCACCTCCGGGACAGCTGCAACTAATGAAAAACTGTTTTTT. It encodes CATSGTAATNEKLFF.

V and J are TRBV7-9 and TRBJ1-4; 7 bases map to TRBD1. The germline CDR1 and CDR2 sequences are SEHNR and FQNEAQ (reference sequence). Trimming took 5 bases from V and 7 from J; bases not matched to a gene: 7. The CDR3 spans 14 residues. CDR3 bases: TGTGCCAGCAGCCACCGGACAGGAGGTGAAAAACTGTTTTTT. This codes for CASSHRTGGEKLFF.

The chain uses TRBV24-1 and TRBJ1-2, with 11 bases matching TRBD1. The CDR3 is made up of 13 amino acids. V was pared by 7 bases and J by 5 bases, with 2 bases of the junction left unmatched. Germline V gives CDR1 KGHDR, CDR2 SFDVKD. CDR3 in DNA: TGTGCCACCAGCGGACAGGGGGCGTATGGCTACACCTTC. It encodes CATSGQGAYGYTF.

Comments on this clone: Mismatch with germline at one junction end may stem from a read error. The rearrangement uses TRBV2 and TRBJ1-5, with 7 bases lining up with TRBD1. This CDR3 comprises 15 residues. Germline lookup yields CDR1 SNHLY and CDR2 FYNNEI. The CDR3 sequence: CASSQADRVGQPQHF. The CDR3 bases are TGTGCCAGCAGTCAAGCCGACAGGGTCGGTCAGCCCCAGCATTTT.

CDR3 amino acids: CASSPPDRRKGYTF. For the CDR3, the DNA is TGTGCCAGCTCACCACCGGACAGGCGTAAGGGCTACACCTTC. This chain uses TRBV18 with TRBJ1-2, with TRBD1 matching 7 bases. CDR3 length: 14 residues. From germline, CDR1 is KGHSH and CDR2 LQKENI. Trimming at V came to 0 bases and at J to 8 bases, leaving 6 bases not matched to a gene.

This chain joins TRBV28 and TRBJ2-3, with D possibly being TRBD2 (7 bases). Germline V gene data show CDR1 as MDHEN and CDR2 as SYDVKM. V lost 5 bases to trimming and J lost 1 base, with 19 bases between them. CDR3 length: 17 residues. CDR3 nucleotides: TGTGCCAGCAGTCACCGGGGCGGGGGCATCGGCACAGATACGCAGTATTTT. Translated, it gives CASSHRGGGIGTDTQYF.

The chain recombines TRBV27 with TRBJ2-3, with a tentative D call TRBD2 (5 bases). Germline V gene lookup returns CDR1 MNHEY and CDR2 SMNVEV (reference sequence). This CDR3 comprises 14 residues. V dropped 3 bases and J dropped 1 base, with 8 bases sitting between them. In DNA, the CDR3 is TGTGCCAGCAGTTTGGAGCGGCGCACAGATACGCAGTATTTT. Its translation is CASSLERRTDTQYF.

J is TRBJ2-5 and V is TRBV3-1 (or the pseudogene TRBV3-2); 7 bases fit TRBD2. CDR1 is LGHDT and CDR2 is YNNKEL in the germline V gene (reference sequence). The junction had 7 bases not matched to a gene; V was cut back by 6 bases and J by 3 bases. The CDR3 spans 14 residues. CDR3 in amino acids: CASSLAGLEETQYF. The CDR3 DNA reads as TGTGCCAGCAGTTTAGCGGGTTTAGAAGAGACCCAGTACTTC.

This sequence joins TRBV6-5 and TRBJ2-1; TRBD2 might be the D (5 bases). The V gene lost 6 bases and the J gene lost 4 bases, with 10 bases spanning the gap. The CDR3 runs to 13 residues. Germline assignment: CDR1 MNHEY and CDR2 SVGAGI. In nucleotides, the CDR3 is TGTGCCAGCAGCTTAGCGAGTTACAATGAGCAGTTCTTC. Encoded protein: CASSLASYNEQFF.

The DNA of the CDR3 is TGTGCCAGCAGCTTGGCAGGGCGTTGGAACACTGAAGCTTTCTTT. Its translation: CASSLAGRWNTEAFF. The chain joins TRBV5-4 to TRBJ1-1, with a possible D match to TRBD1 (5 bases). V was shortened by 0 bases and J by 1 base, with 10 bases between the two germline ends. The CDR3 sequence is 15 residues long. The germline gives CDR1 SGHNT, CDR2 YYREEE (reference sequence).

This clone showed up just a few times. This chain connects TRBV9 to TRBJ1-1; D remains ambiguous. V lost 3 bases to trimming and J lost 3 bases, with 18 bases between them. This CDR3 is 16 amino acids long. The germline V gene has CDR1 SGDLS and CDR2 YYNGEE. The CDR3 coding sequence is TGTGCCAGCAGCGCGGACGGAGGAGGGTTTTACACTGAAGCTTTCTTT. Translation gives CASSADGGGFYTEAFF.

The rearrangement joins TRBV20-1 to TRBJ2-1; no reliable D call. Per germline, CDR1 DFQATT and CDR2 SNEGSKA (reference sequence). This CDR3 comprises 11 residues. V lost 3 bases to trimming and J lost 8 bases, with 8 bases between them. The DNA of the CDR3 is TGCAGTGCTAGCCCCAGCGATGAGCAGTTCTTC. Residues: CSASPSDEQFF.

The rearrangement links TRBV28 to TRBJ2-7, with 8 bases identical to TRBD1. Germline-derived CDR1 and CDR2 are MDHEN and SYDVKM. This CDR3 has 17 residues. V was clipped by 4 bases and J by 7 bases; unmatched bases: 18. The CDR3 DNA is TGTGCCAGCAGTTACACCTCGTTAGGCAGGGGGCCAGGGGAGCAGTACTTC. Translation: CASSYTSLGRGPGEQYF. The whole variable domain, remainder taken from reference TRBV28 and TRBJ2-7, is DVKVTQSSRYLVKRTGEKVFLECVQDMDHENMFWYRQDPGLGLRLIYFSYDVKMKEKGDIPEGYSVSREKKERFSLILESASTNQTSMYLCASSYTSLGRGPGEQYFGPGTRLTVT.